The clone carrying this T cell receptor (beta chain) turned up a few times. No antigen is known for it. Germline CDR1 and CDR2: ENHRY and SYGVKD. The V gene end was trimmed by 6 bases and the J gene end by 7 bases; junction bases not matched to a gene: 9. The CDR3 runs to 13 residues. 5'RACE template switching produced TCR cDNA carrying a universal primer site and UMIs. TCRdb re-called the 5' RACE reads through MiXCR, storing one row per CDR3 protein. The repertoire holds around 300,000 distinct CDR3 sequences, with approximately 12% as singletons. The sample comes from a study of T cells after yellow fever vaccination. Study-wide results and limits: Clones from primary vaccination mostly reappeared after the booster (less than 98% CD4, just over 85% CD8). The secondary T-cell response peaked on day 5, not day 15, but was weaker. FACS-sorted repertoires could contain abundant clonotypes contaminating from the bulk population.

The sample here was CD4+ T cells sorted from PBMCs, taken 45 days after the yellow fever booster vaccination. The clonotype originates from a man between 25 and 39 years old who received the YFV17D yellow fever vaccine. The chain combines TRBV10-3 with TRBJ2-7; 7 bases are shared with TRBD1. The CDR3 is CAIRGQAGGEQYF. CDR3 nucleotide sequence: TGTGCCATCAGAGGACAGGCCGGAGGTGAGCAGTACTTC.